The table lists the clone carrying this T cell receptor (beta chain) with many counts. The antigen is undetermined. These data originate in a study of CD8 T cells in ankylosing spondylitis. Regarding the study as a whole: There was reportedly significant enrichment of clones that were disease-linked in matched ankylosing spondylitis synovial fluid. Characteristic, it appeared, of ankylosing spondylitis blood was a TCR beta motif of roughly eight highly homologous variants.

Germline CDR1 is SEHNR and CDR2 is FQNEAQ (reference sequence). This CDR3 spans 12 amino acids. V dropped 5 bases and J dropped 10 bases, with 12 bases sitting between them. Libraries of TCR beta came from quantitative 5'-RACE with molecular barcodes. TCRdb called the 5' RACE reads again in MiXCR, with one record for every CDR3 protein. Altogether approximately 200,000 distinct CDR3 sequences are present, 10% to 15% being singletons, with the ten largest covering about 10%. The sequence was collected from a female donor with ankylosing spondylitis or in good health (not recorded which). This chain joins TRBV7-9 and TRBJ2-1; no reliable D call. The sample consisted of blood, either unsorted or a sorted T cell fraction (not recorded which). CDR3 in DNA: TGTGCCAGCAGCCCAGTCTTGTTAGAGCAGTTCTTC. It yields the protein CASSPVLLEQFF. Full variable domain (rest looked up from reference TRBV7-9 and TRBJ2-1): DTGVSQNPRHKITKRGQNVTFRCDPISEHNRLYWYRQTLGQGPEFLTYFQNEAQLEKSRLLSDRFSAERPKGSFSTLEIQRTEQGDSAMYLCASSPVLLEQFFGPGTRLTVL.